Listed here is a single T cell receptor beta chain. The V gene lost 8 bases and the J gene lost 4 bases, with 6 bases spanning the gap. The CDR3 length is 12 residues. CDR1 MNHEY and CDR2 SMNVEV come from the germline V gene (reference sequence). This entry is derived from a study of blood T cell repertoires in COVID-19. Study summary: The origin of the acute and convalescent COVID-19 samples was the United States, Italy and Spain.

Authors' analysis steps: Amplification with reference gene primers provided the estimates of nucleated cell counts. Generated by immunoSEQ multiplex PCR, the TCRdb table keeps only in-frame clones and is missing some. That table gives V, J and clone size, and the DNA gave D and trimming. The profile shows around 76,000 clones, roughly four fifths of them singletons. The specimen sequenced was peripheral blood. This chain connects TRBV27 to TRBJ1-6; D remains ambiguous. The TCR comes from a woman aged 65 to 85 with acute or convalescent COVID-19. CDR3 in amino acids: CASGGYNSPLHF. As DNA, the CDR3 is TGTGCCAGCGGCGGATATAATTCACCCCTCCACTTT.